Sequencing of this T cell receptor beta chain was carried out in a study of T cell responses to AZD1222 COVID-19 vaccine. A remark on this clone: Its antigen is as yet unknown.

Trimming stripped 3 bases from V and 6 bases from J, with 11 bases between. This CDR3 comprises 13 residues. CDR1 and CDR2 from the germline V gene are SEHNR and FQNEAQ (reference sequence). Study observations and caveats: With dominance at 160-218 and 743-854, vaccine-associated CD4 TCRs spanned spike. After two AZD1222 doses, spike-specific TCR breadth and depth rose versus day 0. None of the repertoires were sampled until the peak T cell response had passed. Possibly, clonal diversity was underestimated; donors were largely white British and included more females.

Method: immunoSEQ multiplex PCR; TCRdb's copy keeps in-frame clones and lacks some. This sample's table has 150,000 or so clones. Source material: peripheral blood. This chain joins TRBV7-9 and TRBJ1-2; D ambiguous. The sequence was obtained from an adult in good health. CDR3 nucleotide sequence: TGTGCCAGCAGCTTGCGGTCCGGAGATGGCTACACCTTC. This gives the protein CASSLRSGDGYTF.